The rows below give T cell receptor beta chains drawn from one sample of a study of identifying expanded T cells in peripheral blood. This table comes from immunoSEQ multiplex PCR, and its TCRdb copy is limited to in-frame clones, with some not included. The sample carries roughly 84,000 clones, roughly 90% recorded once. The sample taken for sequencing was blood. Every receptor here comes from a person aged 18 to 75 in good health. The CDR3 runs from the conserved cysteine through the conserved F or W. A D gene is named only where the DNA matches it firmly. The listing skips clone size in some rows; elsewhere it reads once, few, many or a size class.

DNA: TGTGCCAGCAGCCCGCTGGGGAGGGTTGGGGCCAACGTCCTGACTTTC
CDR3: CASSPLGRVGANVLTF
D: TRBD2
V: TRBV5-4
size: NA
J: TRBJ2-6

DNA: TGTGCCAGCAGCAAGACGGGACAGGGAGGCACTGAAGCTTTCTTT
CDR3: CASSKTGQGGTEAFF
D: TRBD1
V: TRBV6-5
size: NA
J: TRBJ1-1

DNA: TGTGCCAGCAGCTTGGATCTAGCGGGAGGGTGGATGAACACCGGGGAGCTGTTTTTT
CDR3: CASSLDLAGGWMNTGELFF
D: TRBD2
V: TRBV5-6
size: NA
J: TRBJ2-2

DNA: TGCAGTGCTAGCGCAGGGATGGGCTACACCTTC
CDR3: CSASAGMGYTF
D: NA
V: TRBV20-1
size: NA
J: TRBJ1-2

DNA: TGTGCCAGCAGCCCCCAAGACAGGGTCGGGGGCTACACCTTC
CDR3: CASSPQDRVGGYTF
D: TRBD1
V: TRBV7-2
size: NA
J: TRBJ1-2

DNA: TGTGCCAGCTCACCACCGGGACTAGCGGGAGGGTACATTCAGTACTTC
CDR3: CASSPPGLAGGYIQYF
D: TRBD2
V: TRBV18
size: NA
J: TRBJ2-4

DNA: TGCAGTGCTAGATTGGGGTATGGCTACACCTTC
CDR3: CSARLGYGYTF
D: NA
V: TRBV20-1
size: NA
J: TRBJ1-2

DNA: TGTGCCAGCAGCTTGGCTGGGAATGAAAAACTGTTTTTT
CDR3: CASSLAGNEKLFF
D: NA
V: TRBV5-6
size: few
J: TRBJ1-4

DNA: TGTGCCAGCAGTCCCCGTCCAAAGGGACCTGGGGCCAACGTCCTGACTTTC
CDR3: CASSPRPKGPGANVLTF
D: NA
V: TRBV2
size: NA
J: TRBJ2-6

DNA: TGTGCCAGCAGTTGGGGGGGGGATCAGCCCCAGCATTTT
CDR3: CASSWGGDQPQHF
D: NA
V: TRBV27
size: NA
J: TRBJ1-5

DNA: TGTGCCAGCAGCCAAGTCTTGGGGTCCCTTGGCTACACCTTC
CDR3: CASSQVLGSLGYTF
D: NA
V: TRBV14
size: few
J: TRBJ1-2

DNA: TGTGCCAGCAGCTTGGTGAGGGGACGGCTTAATAACTATGGCTACACCTTC
CDR3: CASSLVRGRLNNYGYTF
D: NA
V: TRBV5-6
size: NA
J: TRBJ1-2

DNA: TGTGCCAGCAGTTCCGACAGGGGAACAGGTGGGGAGCTGTTTTTT
CDR3: CASSSDRGTGGELFF
D: TRBD1
V: TRBV6-6
size: NA
J: TRBJ2-2

DNA: TGCGCCAGCAGCTTGGGCAGGTCCTCCTACAATGAGCAGTTCTTC
CDR3: CASSLGRSSYNEQFF
D: NA
V: TRBV5-1
size: NA
J: TRBJ2-1

DNA: TGTGCCAGCAGTCCAGAATACAATGAGCAGTTCTTC
CDR3: CASSPEYNEQFF
D: NA
V: TRBV11-2
size: NA
J: TRBJ2-1

DNA: TGTGCCAGCAGCCCGACCGGAGGCTACGAGCAGTACTTC
CDR3: CASSPTGGYEQYF
D: NA
V: TRBV27
size: NA
J: TRBJ2-7

DNA: TGTGCCAGTAGTATCGGGACAGATTATAGCAATCAGCCCCAGCATTTT
CDR3: CASSIGTDYSNQPQHF
D: TRBD1
V: TRBV19
size: once
J: TRBJ1-5

DNA: TGTGCCAGCAGCCAAGATAATGGAGGCTATGGCTACACCTTC
CDR3: CASSQDNGGYGYTF
D: NA
V: TRBV4-1
size: NA
J: TRBJ1-2

DNA: TGTGCCAGCAAGCTTCGGAGGGGTTATGAAGCTTTCTTT
CDR3: CASKLRRGYEAFF
D: NA
V: TRBV7-2
size: NA
J: TRBJ1-1

DNA: TGTGCCAGCAGCTTAAAGGGGGGAGGTACTGAAGCTTTCTTT
CDR3: CASSLKGGGTEAFF
D: NA
V: TRBV5-4
size: once
J: TRBJ1-1

DNA: TGCGCCAGCAGCAAAACTAGCGGGGGCCTCAATGAGCAGTTCTTC
CDR3: CASSKTSGGLNEQFF
D: TRBD2
V: TRBV5-1
size: NA
J: TRBJ2-1

DNA: TGTGCCAGCAGCTTGTCCCCGACGGCTACCTACGAGCAGTACTTC
CDR3: CASSLSPTATYEQYF
D: NA
V: TRBV5-5
size: NA
J: TRBJ2-7